This T cell receptor beta chain comes out of a study of blood T cell repertoires in COVID-19. The count of this clone is one. Generated by immunoSEQ multiplex PCR, the TCRdb table keeps only in-frame clones and is missing some. This table has some 500,000 clones, approximately 90% appearing once. The germline V gene encodes CDR1 SNHLY and CDR2 FYNNEI. Unmatched junction bases numbered 5, after V lost 6 bases and J lost 3 bases. The CDR3 consists of 14 residues. The TCR sequence derives from a woman in her thirties or forties who had recovered from COVID-19. The specimen was PBMCs or T cells enriched from blood (not recorded which). V usage is TRBV2 and J usage is TRBJ2-7; 10 bases agree with TRBD2. DNA for the CDR3: TGTGCCAGCAGAACTAGCGGGATAAACTACGAGCAGTACTTC. Its protein product is CASRTSGINYEQYF.